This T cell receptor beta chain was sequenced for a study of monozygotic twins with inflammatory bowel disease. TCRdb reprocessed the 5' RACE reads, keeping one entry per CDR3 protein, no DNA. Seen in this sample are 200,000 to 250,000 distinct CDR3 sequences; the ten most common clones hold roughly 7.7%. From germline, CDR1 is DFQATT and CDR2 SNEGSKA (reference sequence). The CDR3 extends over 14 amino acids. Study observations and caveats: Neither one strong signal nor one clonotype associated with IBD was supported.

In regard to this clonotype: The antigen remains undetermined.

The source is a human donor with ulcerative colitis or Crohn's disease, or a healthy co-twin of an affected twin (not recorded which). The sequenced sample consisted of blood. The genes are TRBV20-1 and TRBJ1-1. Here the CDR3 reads CSALIREVNTEAFF.